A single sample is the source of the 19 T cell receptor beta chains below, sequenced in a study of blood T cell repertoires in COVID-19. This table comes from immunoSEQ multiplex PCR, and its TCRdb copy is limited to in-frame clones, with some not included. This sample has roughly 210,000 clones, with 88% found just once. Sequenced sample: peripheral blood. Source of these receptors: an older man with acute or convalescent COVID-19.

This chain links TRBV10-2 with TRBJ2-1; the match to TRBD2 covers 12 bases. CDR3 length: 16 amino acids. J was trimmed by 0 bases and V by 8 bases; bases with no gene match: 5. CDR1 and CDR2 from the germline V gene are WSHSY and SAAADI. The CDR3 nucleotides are TGCGCCAGCCGACTAGCGGGAGATCCCTCCTACAATGAGCAGTTCTTC. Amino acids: CASRLAGDPSYNEQFF.

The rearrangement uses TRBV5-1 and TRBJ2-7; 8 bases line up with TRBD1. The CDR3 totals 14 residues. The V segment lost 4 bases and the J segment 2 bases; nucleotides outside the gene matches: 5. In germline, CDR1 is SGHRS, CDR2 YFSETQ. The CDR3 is CASSHGQGAYEQYF. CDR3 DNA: TGCGCCAGCAGCCACGGACAGGGCGCCTACGAGCAGTACTTC. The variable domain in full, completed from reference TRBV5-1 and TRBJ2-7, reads KAGVTQTPRYLIKTRGQQVTLSCSPISGHRSVSWYQQTPGQGLQFLFEYFSETQRNKGNFPGRFSGRQFSNSRSEMNVSTLELGDSALYLCASSHGQGAYEQYFGPGTRLTVT.

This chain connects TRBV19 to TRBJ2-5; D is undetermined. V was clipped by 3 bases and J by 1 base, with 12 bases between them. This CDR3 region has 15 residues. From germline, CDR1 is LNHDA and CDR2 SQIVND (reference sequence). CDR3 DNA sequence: TGTGCCAGTAGTATTGGAAGCGCAGCCCAAGAGACCCAGTACTTC. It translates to CASSIGSAAQETQYF.

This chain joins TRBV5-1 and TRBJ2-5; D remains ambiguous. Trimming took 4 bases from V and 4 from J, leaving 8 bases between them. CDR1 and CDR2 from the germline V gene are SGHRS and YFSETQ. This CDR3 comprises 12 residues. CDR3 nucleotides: TGCGCCAGCAGCGAGGATGGAGAGACCCAGTACTTC. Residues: CASSEDGETQYF.

Written as DNA, the CDR3 is TGTGCCATCAGCGGTCTAGCGGGAGGGGATACGCAGTATTTT. This encodes CAISGLAGGDTQYF. This chain links TRBV10-3 with TRBJ2-3; TRBD2 agrees at 12 bases. V lost 6 bases and J lost 6; bases outside the gene matches: 4. The CDR3 extends over 14 amino acids. CDR1 ENHRY and CDR2 SYGVKD come from the germline V gene.

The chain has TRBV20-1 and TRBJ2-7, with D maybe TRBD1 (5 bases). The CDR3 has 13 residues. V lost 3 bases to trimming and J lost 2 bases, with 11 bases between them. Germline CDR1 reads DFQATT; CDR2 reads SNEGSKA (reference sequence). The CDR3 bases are TGCAGTGCTAGTGCCAGGGTCCCCTACGAGCAGTACTTC. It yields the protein CSASARVPYEQYF.

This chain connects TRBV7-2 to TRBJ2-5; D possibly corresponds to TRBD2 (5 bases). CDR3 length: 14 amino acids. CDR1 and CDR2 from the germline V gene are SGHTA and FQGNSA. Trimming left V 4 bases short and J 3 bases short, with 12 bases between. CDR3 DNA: TGTGCCAGCAGCTCCGAGACTAAAGAAGAGACCCAGTACTTC. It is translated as CASSSETKEETQYF.

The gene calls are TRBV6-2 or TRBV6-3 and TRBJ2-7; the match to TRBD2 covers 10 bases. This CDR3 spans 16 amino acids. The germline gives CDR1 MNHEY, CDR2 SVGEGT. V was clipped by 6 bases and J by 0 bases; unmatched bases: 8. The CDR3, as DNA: TGTGCCAGCAGCCCCGGTCCTAGCGGGAGCTCCTACGAGCAGTACTTC. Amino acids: CASSPGPSGSSYEQYF.

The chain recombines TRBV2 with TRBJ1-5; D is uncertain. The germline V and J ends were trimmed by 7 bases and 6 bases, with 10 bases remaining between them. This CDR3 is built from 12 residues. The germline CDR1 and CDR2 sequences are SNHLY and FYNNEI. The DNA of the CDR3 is TGTGCCAGCATGTCATTCGGTCAGCCCCAGCATTTT. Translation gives CASMSFGQPQHF.

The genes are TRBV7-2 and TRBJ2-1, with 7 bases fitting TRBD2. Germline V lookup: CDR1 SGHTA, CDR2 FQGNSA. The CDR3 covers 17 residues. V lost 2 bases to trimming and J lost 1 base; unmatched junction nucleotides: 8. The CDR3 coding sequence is TGTGCCAGCAGCTTAATAGCGGGCGGGAGTTCCTACAATGAGCAGTTCTTC. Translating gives CASSLIAGGSSYNEQFF.

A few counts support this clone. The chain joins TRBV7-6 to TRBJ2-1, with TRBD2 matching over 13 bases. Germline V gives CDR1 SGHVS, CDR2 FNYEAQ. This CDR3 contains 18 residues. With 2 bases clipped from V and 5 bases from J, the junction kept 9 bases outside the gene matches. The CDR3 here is CASSLRTSGRGENNEQFF. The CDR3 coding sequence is TGTGCCAGCAGCTTACGGACTAGCGGGAGAGGGGAGAACAATGAGCAGTTCTTC.

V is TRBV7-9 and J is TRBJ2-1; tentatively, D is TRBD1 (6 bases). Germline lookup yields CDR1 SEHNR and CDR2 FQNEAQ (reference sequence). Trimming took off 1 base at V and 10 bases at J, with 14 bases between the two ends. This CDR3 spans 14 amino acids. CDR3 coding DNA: TGTGCCAGCAGCTTAGGGCTTCAGGGGAACGAGCAGTTCTTC. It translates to CASSLGLQGNEQFF. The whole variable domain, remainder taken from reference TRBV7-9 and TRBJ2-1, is DTGVSQNPRHKITKRGQNVTFRCDPISEHNRLYWYRQTLGQGPEFLTYFQNEAQLEKSRLLSDRFSAERPKGSFSTLEIQRTEQGDSAMYLCASSLGLQGNEQFFGPGTRLTVL.

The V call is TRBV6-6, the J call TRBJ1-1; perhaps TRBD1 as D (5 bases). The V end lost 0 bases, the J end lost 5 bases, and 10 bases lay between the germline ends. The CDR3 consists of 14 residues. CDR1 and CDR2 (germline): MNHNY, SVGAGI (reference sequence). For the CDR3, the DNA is TGTGCCAGCAGTTACTCGGGAGGGGAAACTGAAGCTTTCTTT. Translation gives CASSYSGGETEAFF.

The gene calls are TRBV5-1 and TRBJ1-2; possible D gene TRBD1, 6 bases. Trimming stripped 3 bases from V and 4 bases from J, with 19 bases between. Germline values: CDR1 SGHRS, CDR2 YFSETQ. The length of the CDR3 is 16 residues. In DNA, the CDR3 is TGCGCCAGCAGCTATTACAGGGATCCAGTCAGCTATGGCTACACCTTC. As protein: CASSYYRDPVSYGYTF.

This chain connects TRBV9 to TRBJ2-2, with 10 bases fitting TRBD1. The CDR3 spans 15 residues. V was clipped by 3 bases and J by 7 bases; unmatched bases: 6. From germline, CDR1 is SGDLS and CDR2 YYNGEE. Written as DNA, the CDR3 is TGTGCCAGCAGCGCGCAGACAGGGGGCGGCGGGGAGCTGTTTTTT. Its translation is CASSAQTGGGGELFF.

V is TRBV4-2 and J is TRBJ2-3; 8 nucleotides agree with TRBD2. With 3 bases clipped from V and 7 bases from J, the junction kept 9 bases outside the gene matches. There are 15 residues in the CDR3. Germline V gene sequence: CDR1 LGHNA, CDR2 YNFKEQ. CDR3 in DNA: TGTGCCAGCAGCCAGCCCGAGGTAGCGGGAAATACGCAGTATTTT. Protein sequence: CASSQPEVAGNTQYF.

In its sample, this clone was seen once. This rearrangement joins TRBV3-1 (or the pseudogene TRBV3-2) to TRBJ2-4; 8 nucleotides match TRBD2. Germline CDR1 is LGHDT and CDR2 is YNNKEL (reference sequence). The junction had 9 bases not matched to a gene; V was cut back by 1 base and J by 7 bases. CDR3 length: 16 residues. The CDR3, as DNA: TGTGCCAGCAGCCAAGCGGTACTAGCGGCGGGGAACATTCAGTACTTC. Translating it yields CASSQAVLAAGNIQYF.

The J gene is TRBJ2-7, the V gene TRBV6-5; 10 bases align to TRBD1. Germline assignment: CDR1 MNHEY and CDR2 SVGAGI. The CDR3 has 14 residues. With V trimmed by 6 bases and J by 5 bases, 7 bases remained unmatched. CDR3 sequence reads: CASRSRDRGDEQYF. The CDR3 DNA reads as TGTGCCAGCAGGTCCCGGGACAGGGGTGACGAGCAGTACTTC.

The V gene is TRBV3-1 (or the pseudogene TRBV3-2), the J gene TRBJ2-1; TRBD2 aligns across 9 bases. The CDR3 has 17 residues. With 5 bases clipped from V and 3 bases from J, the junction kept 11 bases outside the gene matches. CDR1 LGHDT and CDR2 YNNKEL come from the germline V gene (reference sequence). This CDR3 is CASSVWGASGNYNEQFF. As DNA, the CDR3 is TGTGCCAGCAGCGTTTGGGGGGCTAGCGGGAACTACAATGAGCAGTTCTTC.